The 16 T cell receptor beta chains in this list originate from one sample, sequenced in a study of OX40 agonist ivuxolimab in advanced cancers. The protocol was immunoSEQ multiplex PCR, while the TCRdb copy is restricted to in-frame clones and leaves out a portion. The data show around 68,000 clones, approximately 90% seen once. Sample: CD4+ or CD8+ T cells sorted from blood, taken in a trial of the OX40 agonist ivuxolimab. The receptors stem from an adult with an advanced solid tumor such as melanoma, head and neck, liver or kidney cancer.

CDR3 sequence: CAWSHQTERGQPQHF. CDR3 DNA: TGTGCCTGGAGTCACCAAACAGAGAGGGGTCAGCCCCAGCATTTT. The rearrangement joins TRBV30 to TRBJ1-5; TRBD1 might be the D (5 bases). From germline, CDR1 is GTSNPN and CDR2 SVGIG (reference sequence). The CDR3 is made up of 15 amino acids. V was cut by 2 bases and J by 6 bases, with 17 bases left in between. Full variable domain (missing parts from reference TRBV30 and TRBJ1-5): SQTIHQWPATLVQPVGSPLSLECTVEGTSNPNLYWYRQAAGRGLQLLFYSVGIGQISSEVPQNLSASRPQDRQFILSSKKLLLSDSGFYLCAWSHQTERGQPQHFGDGTRLSIL.

The chain carries TRBV4-1 and TRBJ2-1, with TRBD2 matching over 8 bases. The CDR3 is 18 residues long. With V trimmed by 0 bases and J by 5 bases, 12 bases remained unmatched. Germline V lookup: CDR1 MGHRA, CDR2 YSYEKL. The DNA of the CDR3 is TGCGCCAGCAGCCAAGATCTAACGGGGACTAGTGGAGACAATGAGCAGTTCTTC. The encoded protein is CASSQDLTGTSGDNEQFF.

To note about this clone: The same CDR3 can be traced to other DNA sequences in this sample. This chain joins TRBV27 and TRBJ1-2, with TRBD1 as a possible D gene (5 bases). The germline V and J ends were trimmed by 3 bases and 2 bases, with 7 bases remaining between them. The CDR3 runs 13 residues. Germline V gives CDR1 MNHEY, CDR2 SMNVEV (reference sequence). This CDR3 reads CASSFEGNYGYTF. The CDR3 region has the DNA TGTGCCAGCAGTTTTGAGGGGAACTATGGCTACACCTTC.

The chain recombines TRBV7-9 with TRBJ2-5; no clear D. The V end was cut by 5 bases, the J end by 6 bases, with 10 bases between. CDR3 length equals 12 residues. Germline V gives CDR1 SEHNR, CDR2 FQNEAQ (reference sequence). As DNA, the CDR3 is TGTGCCAGCAGCCTACCCCAGAAGACCCAGTACTTC. Residues: CASSLPQKTQYF.

J is TRBJ2-2 and V is TRBV11-3; no reliable D call. V was clipped by 5 bases and J by 1 base, with 8 bases between them. The CDR3 sequence is 14 residues long. Germline V gene sequence: CDR1 SGHNT, CDR2 YENEEA. CDR3 protein: CASSPTGNTGELFF. Written as DNA, the CDR3 is TGTGCCAGCAGCCCTACGGGGAACACCGGGGAGCTGTTTTTT.

The gene calls are TRBV7-6 and TRBJ2-1; 7 bases fit TRBD2. The V gene end was trimmed by 5 bases and the J gene end by 4 bases; junction bases not matched to a gene: 8. Germline lookup yields CDR1 SGHVS and CDR2 FNYEAQ. The length of the CDR3 is 15 residues. CDR3 amino acids: CASSPRAGLYNEQFF. CDR3 bases: TGTGCCAGCAGCCCCAGAGCGGGGTTATACAATGAGCAGTTCTTC.

A single count supports this clone. The rearrangement joins TRBV6-5 to TRBJ2-3; the match to TRBD2 covers 9 bases. CDR3 length equals 16 residues. The germline V gene encodes CDR1 MNHEY and CDR2 SVGAGI. The J segment lost 2 bases and the V segment lost 4 bases, leaving 7 bases of the junction unmatched. CDR3 sequence (DNA): TGTGCCAGCAGTTCGGTGGGACTAGCACCCACAGATACGCAGTATTTT. Its translation: CASSSVGLAPTDTQYF.

As concerns this clone: Other DNA sequences in this sample translate to the same CDR3. The chain recombines TRBV18 with TRBJ1-4; 7 bases are shared with TRBD1. Germline CDR1 KGHSH, CDR2 LQKENI. The trim removed 0 bases at V and 8 bases at J, leaving 3 bases unmatched. The CDR3 contains 14 residues. The CDR3 reads CASSPPAGGEKLFF. CDR3 in DNA: TGTGCCAGCTCACCACCGGCAGGGGGAGAAAAACTGTTTTTT.

The CDR3 nucleotides are TGTGCCAGCAGTTGGGAAGTGGGAGTGGAGACCCAGTACTTC. Residues: CASSWEVGVETQYF. This chain links TRBV2 with TRBJ2-5; D possibly corresponds to TRBD2 (5 bases). The germline V gene encodes CDR1 SNHLY and CDR2 FYNNEI. The CDR3 contains 14 residues. Deletions cut 5 bases from V and 5 bases from J, with 15 bases between.

This clone was counted between two and nine times. V and J are TRBV10-1 and TRBJ1-1; D is unresolved. The germline V gene encodes CDR1 WNHNN and CDR2 SYGVQD (reference sequence). The V end lost 11 bases, the J end lost 1 base, and 14 bases lay between the germline ends. The CDR3 has 13 residues. The CDR3 DNA is TGCGCCTCCAGACTGAGCGGGAACACTGAAGCTTTCTTT. This gives the protein CASRLSGNTEAFF.

The chain joins TRBV5-1 to TRBJ1-3; D gene ambiguous. Germline V CDR1 and CDR2: SGHRS, YFSETQ. V was clipped by 9 bases and J by 4 bases, with 5 bases between them. The CDR3 contains 10 residues. The chain's CDR3 is CATHGNTIYF. Written as DNA, the CDR3 is TGCGCCACGCACGGAAACACCATATATTTT.

The chain has TRBV27 and TRBJ2-7; 10 bases map to TRBD1. Trimming took 5 bases from V and 3 from J; bases not matched to a gene: 4. This CDR3 region has 14 residues. Germline V lookup: CDR1 MNHEY, CDR2 SMNVEV (reference sequence). CDR3 sequence: CASSPGQGGYEQYF. The CDR3 DNA reads as TGTGCCAGCAGTCCCGGACAGGGGGGCTACGAGCAGTACTTC.

V and J are TRBV30 and TRBJ2-3; D ambiguous. In germline, CDR1 is GTSNPN, CDR2 SVGIG (reference sequence). This CDR3 has 10 amino acids. The V gene lost 5 bases and the J gene lost 7 bases, with 7 bases spanning the gap. CDR3: CAWSENTQYF. CDR3 in DNA: TGTGCCTGGTCCGAAAATACGCAGTATTTT.

The V and J genes are TRBV11-2 and TRBJ2-5; D call uncertain. The germline V gene has CDR1 SGHAT and CDR2 FQNNGV. This CDR3 has 17 residues. The V end was cut by 2 bases, the J end by 4 bases, with 20 bases between. The CDR3 sequence: CASSLPRTRTLGETQYF. CDR3 DNA: TGTGCCAGCAGCTTACCTCGAACACGAACACTTGGAGAGACCCAGTACTTC.

V is TRBV6-5 and J is TRBJ1-5; the match to TRBD1 covers 9 bases. V was clipped by 8 bases and J by 6 bases; unmatched bases: 8. The CDR3 sequence is 14 residues long. Germline CDR1 reads MNHEY; CDR2 reads SVGAGI. CDR3 bases: TGTGCCAGCTTGGGGACAGGGCCCGGTCAGCCCCAGCATTTT. This sequence encodes CASLGTGPGQPQHF.

The chain recombines TRBV2 with TRBJ2-2, with TRBD1 as a possible D gene (6 bases). The CDR3 contains 13 residues. Trimming removed 5 bases from V and 6 bases from J, with 10 bases in between. Germline V gives CDR1 SNHLY, CDR2 FYNNEI. The CDR3 is CASSYRVAGELFF. In DNA form, the CDR3 reads TGTGCCAGCAGTTACAGGGTTGCCGGGGAGCTGTTTTTT.